The 26 T cell receptor beta chains presented below share a single source sample, sequenced in a study of blood T cells in healthy people across ages. Combining a sample-barcoded 5' primer with a J-beta primer mix, a second PCR ran for 7 to 11 cycles. TCRdb recomputed calls from the 5' RACE reads with MiXCR, one row per CDR3 protein. The sample lists 700,000 to 850,000 distinct CDR3 sequences; 40% to 65% were seen once. Specimen: blood. The source is a man older than 75 in good health.

V usage is TRBV27 and J usage is TRBJ2-7; TRBD2 matches 9 bases. Germline V gene lookup returns CDR1 MNHEY and CDR2 SMNVEV (reference sequence). Trimming cost V 4 bases and J 3 bases; bases outside gene matches: 7. The CDR3 spans 15 residues. The CDR3 DNA follows: TGTGCCAGCAGTTGGGTTAGCGGGAGAGACTACGAGCAGTACTTC. This translates into CASSWVSGRDYEQYF.

This clonotype was recorded once. This sequence joins TRBV11-2 and TRBJ1-2; no clear D. From germline, CDR1 is SGHAT and CDR2 FQNNGV. The ends were cut back, 0 bases at V and 0 bases at J, with 11 bases in the middle. This CDR3 is 16 amino acids long. CDR3 amino acids: CASSLDLQASNYGYTF. The CDR3 coding sequence is TGTGCCAGCAGCTTAGACCTACAAGCGTCTAACTATGGCTACACCTTC.

The genes are TRBV2 and TRBJ2-1; TRBD2 aligns across 12 bases. Trimming took 6 bases from V and 8 from J; bases not matched to a gene: 8. CDR3 length equals 15 residues. Germline CDR1 SNHLY, CDR2 FYNNEI. CDR3 residues: CASSASGRAVDEQFF. The CDR3 DNA reads as TGTGCCAGCAGCGCTAGCGGGAGGGCCGTAGATGAGCAGTTCTTC. The full variable domain, rest sourced from reference TRBV2 and TRBJ2-1, is EPEVTQTPSHQVTQMGQEVILRCVPISNHLYFYWYRQILGQKVEFLVSFYNNEISEKSEIFDDQFSVERPDGSNFTLKIRSTKLEDSAMYFCASSASGRAVDEQFFGPGTRLTVL.

The chain employs TRBV18 and TRBJ2-5; 8 nucleotides align to TRBD2. The CDR3 contains 15 residues. The trim removed 4 bases at V and 11 bases at J, leaving 15 bases unmatched. Looked up from germline, CDR1 is KGHSH and CDR2 is LQKENI. For the CDR3, the DNA is TGTGCCAGCTCACGACTAGCGACGGGTTACAATGAGCAGTACTTC. It specifies CASSRLATGYNEQYF.

The sample holds a few counts of this clonotype. The chain employs TRBV29-1 and TRBJ2-4; D is possibly TRBD1 (5 bases). The V end was cut by 4 bases, the J end by 0 bases, with 13 bases between. The CDR3 has 15 residues. Per the germline V gene, CDR1 is SQVTM and CDR2 is ANQGSEA. The CDR3 nucleotides are TGCAGCGTTGCGTTCCAGGGTCTAGCCAAAAACATTCAGTACTTC. Its translation: CSVAFQGLAKNIQYF.

The chain couples TRBV18 to TRBJ1-1; the D is unclear. CDR1 is KGHSH and CDR2 is LQKENI in the germline V gene. V lost 1 base and J lost 2, with 11 bases in between. The CDR3 is made up of 15 amino acids. The CDR3 here is CASSPLPAANTEAFF. In nucleotides, the CDR3 is TGTGCCAGCTCACCACTACCGGCGGCCAACACTGAAGCTTTCTTT. Filled out from reference TRBV18 and TRBJ1-1, the complete variable domain reads NAGVMQNPRHLVRRRGQEARLRCSPMKGHSHVYWYRQLPEEGLKFMVYLQKENIIDESGMPKERFSAEFPKEGPSILRIQQVVRGDSAAYFCASSPLPAANTEAFFGQGTRLTVV.

The chain has TRBV7-9 and TRBJ2-5; D perhaps matches TRBD1 (6 bases). V lost 3 bases to trimming and J lost 11 bases, with 22 bases between them. Germline CDR1 and CDR2: SEHNR and FQNEAQ (reference sequence). This CDR3 is 15 amino acids long. The CDR3 is CASSFRAGVTNEQYF. In DNA, the CDR3 is TGTGCCAGCAGCTTTCGAGCAGGGGTTACCAATGAGCAGTACTTC.

V is TRBV28 and J is TRBJ2-1; 8 bases are shared with TRBD1. The ends lost 5 bases at V and 5 bases at J; junction bases unmatched: 11. The CDR3 has 16 residues. From germline, CDR1 is MDHEN and CDR2 SYDVKM. Here the CDR3 DNA reads TGTGCCAGCAGTCCGTCGGACAGGGAAGTTCACAATGAGCAGTTCTTC. Translation gives CASSPSDREVHNEQFF.

The chain recombines TRBV4-2 with TRBJ2-1; D tentatively fits TRBD1 or TRBD2 (6 bases each). Germline V gene sequence: CDR1 LGHNA, CDR2 YNFKEQ. Between the trimmed V and J ends, which lost 1 base and 0 bases, there was a span of 13 bases. This CDR3 has 17 residues. The CDR3 here is CASSQVRGGTSYNEQFF. As DNA, the CDR3 is TGTGCCAGCAGCCAAGTAAGAGGGGGGACCTCCTACAATGAGCAGTTCTTC.

In nucleotides, the CDR3 is TGTGCCAGCAGAGGGTCCGGGGCCTCCTACAATGAGCAGTACTTC. Protein sequence: CASRGSGASYNEQYF. The chain recombines TRBV9 with TRBJ2-1; D is perhaps TRBD1 or TRBD2 (5 bases each). TRBJ2-7 explains the end of the DNA better; the J call may be wrong. The CDR3 runs to 15 residues. Germline loops: CDR1 SGDLS, CDR2 YYNGEE.

This sequence joins TRBV7-3 and TRBJ2-3; D may correspond to TRBD1 or TRBD2 (5 bases each). The ends were cut back, 4 bases at V and 3 bases at J, with 8 bases in the middle. Germline V lookup: CDR1 SGHTA, CDR2 FQGTGA. CDR3 length equals 13 residues. DNA of the CDR3: TGTGCCAGCAGCTGGGGGAGAACAGATACGCAGTATTTT. It specifies CASSWGRTDTQYF.

This clonotype was recorded a few times. The chain has TRBV7-2 and TRBJ2-3; tentative D call: TRBD2 (6 bases). In germline, CDR1 is SGHTA, CDR2 FQGNSA. The CDR3 extends over 15 amino acids. Trimming pared 3 bases from V and 4 bases from J, leaving 14 bases between. The CDR3 DNA sequence: TGTGCCAGCAGCTTGGGCCTAAGGGAGGCAGATACGCAGTATTTT. This sequence encodes CASSLGLREADTQYF. Full variable domain (missing parts from reference TRBV7-2 and TRBJ2-3): GAGVSQSPSNKVTEKGKDVELRCDPISGHTALYWYRQSLGQGLEFLIYFQGNSAPDKSGLPSDRFSAERTGGSVSTLTIQRTQQEDSAVYLCASSLGLREADTQYFGPGTRLTVL.

Only a few counts were recorded for this clonotype. This rearrangement joins TRBV11-3 to TRBJ2-1; 11 nucleotides line up with TRBD2. Germline V gene data show CDR1 as SGHNT and CDR2 as YENEEA. The CDR3 length is 15 residues. Trimming cost V 5 bases and J 5 bases; bases outside gene matches: 5. The CDR3 here is CASSKRLAGHNEQFF. The DNA of the CDR3 is TGTGCCAGCAGCAAACGACTAGCGGGACACAATGAGCAGTTCTTC.

This sequence joins TRBV24-1 and TRBJ2-2, with TRBD2 matching 10 bases. This CDR3 has 20 amino acids. Germline assignment: CDR1 KGHDR and CDR2 SFDVKD. V lost 5 bases and J lost 5; bases outside the gene matches: 19. CDR3 in amino acids: CATSAGASGRPGGRTGELFF. The DNA of the CDR3 is TGTGCCACCAGTGCTGGAGCTAGCGGGAGACCTGGGGGTCGTACCGGGGAGCTGTTTTTT.

This clonotype turned up a few times. The chain uses TRBV2 and TRBJ1-1; 8 nucleotides match TRBD1. The CDR3 is 14 residues long. With V trimmed by 8 bases and J by 0 bases, 5 bases remained unmatched. Germline assignment: CDR1 SNHLY and CDR2 FYNNEI. The CDR3 DNA sequence: TGTGCCAGCCTACGACAGGGGATGAACACTGAAGCTTTCTTT. Protein product: CASLRQGMNTEAFF.

This chain connects TRBV6-1 to TRBJ1-5; TRBD1 aligns across 9 bases. CDR3 length: 15 residues. Germline CDR1 MNHNS, CDR2 SASEGT. Unmatched junction bases numbered 11, after V lost 7 bases and J lost 7 bases. CDR3: CASKFYRGHDQPQHF. In DNA form, the CDR3 reads TGTGCCAGCAAGTTTTACAGGGGGCATGACCAGCCCCAGCATTTT.

Only a few counts were recorded for this clonotype. V usage is TRBV5-5 and J usage is TRBJ2-3, with D perhaps matching TRBD2 (6 bases). The CDR3 is 15 amino acids. V lost 4 bases to trimming and J lost 2 bases, with 14 bases between them. CDR1 is SGHKS and CDR2 is YYEKEE in the germline V gene (reference sequence). The CDR3, as DNA: TGTGCCAGCAGCCCGCGGGACTCCAACACAGATACGCAGTATTTT. Protein sequence: CASSPRDSNTDTQYF.

The chain uses TRBV7-2 and TRBJ2-3; TRBD2 agrees at 8 bases. Trimming removed 0 bases from V and 10 bases from J; junction bases left unmatched: 12. The CDR3 is 16 residues long. Germline values: CDR1 SGHTA, CDR2 FQGNSA. The CDR3 DNA reads as TGTGCCAGCAGCTTAGCACTAGCGGTCCAGCTTTACCCGCAGTATTTT. Its translation is CASSLALAVQLYPQYF.

The gene calls are TRBV7-2 and TRBJ2-5, with 11 bases matching TRBD2. The germline gives CDR1 SGHTA, CDR2 FQGNSA. Germline trimming cut 7 bases from V and 1 base from J; bases unmatched to any gene: 11. This CDR3 is built from 17 residues. This CDR3 reads CASTPPPSGRPQETQYF. DNA for the CDR3: TGTGCCAGCACCCCGCCTCCTAGCGGGAGGCCCCAAGAGACCCAGTACTTC.

CDR3 in amino acids: CASSQDGGYTEAFF. In DNA, the CDR3 is TGTGCCAGCAGCCAAGATGGGGGTTACACTGAAGCTTTCTTT. This sequence joins TRBV4-2 and TRBJ1-1; weak D call: TRBD1 (5 bases). Between the trimmed V and J ends, which lost 0 bases and 3 bases, there was a span of 8 bases. Germline V gene sequence: CDR1 LGHNA, CDR2 YNFKEQ. CDR3 length: 14 amino acids.

This clonotype showed up just a few times. V and J are TRBV28 and TRBJ2-7; D might be TRBD2 (5 bases). This CDR3 spans 12 amino acids. The V and J ends lost 4 bases and 4 bases respectively, with 8 bases between them. Germline V gene data show CDR1 as MDHEN and CDR2 as SYDVKM. CDR3 protein: CASSSLVYEQYF. The CDR3 bases are TGTGCCAGCAGTTCACTAGTTTACGAGCAGTACTTC.

The gene calls are TRBV21-1 and TRBJ2-3. TRBV21-1 is listed as a pseudogene. CDR3 size: 15 residues. Here the CDR3 DNA reads TGTGCCAGCAGCAAAAAGGTTAGCGGGTCGGCACAGCAGTATTTT. Translated: CASSKKVSGSAQQYF.

This chain connects TRBV12-3 or TRBV12-4 to TRBJ2-3; D uncertain. The CDR3 is 12 amino acids. Trimming shortened V by 7 bases and J by 14 bases, and 19 bases separated the two germline ends. In DNA form, the CDR3 reads TGTGCCAGCACCTCAAGGGTCAGATACGCGTATTTT. This codes for CASTSRVRYAYF.

V and J are TRBV27 and TRBJ2-7; 8 bases match TRBD1. The CDR3 covers 15 residues. Germline V CDR1 and CDR2: MNHEY, SMNVEV (reference sequence). V was pared by 6 bases and J by 3 bases, with 10 bases of the junction left unmatched. The CDR3, as DNA: TGTGCCAGCAGACTACGTCCGGGACAGGTCTACGAGCAGTACTTC. Amino acid sequence: CASRLRPGQVYEQYF.

The chain links TRBV18 to TRBJ2-3; 9 bases fit TRBD1. CDR3 size: 15 residues. The V gene's germline CDR1 is KGHSH and CDR2 LQKENI. Trimming removed 2 bases from V and 4 bases from J; junction bases left unmatched: 4. Here the CDR3 DNA reads TGTGCCAGCTCACCAATACAGGGGGCGTCAGATACGCAGTATTTT. As protein: CASSPIQGASDTQYF.

The V gene is TRBV3-1, the J gene TRBJ2-5; the match to TRBD2 covers 13 bases. V dropped 10 bases and J dropped 5; count of bases not matched to a gene: 7. Germline CDR1 and CDR2: LGHDT and YNNKEL (reference sequence). The CDR3 has 14 residues. The CDR3 nucleotides read TGTGCCACCCGACTAGCGGGAGGTGGGGAGACCCAGTACTTC. It translates to CATRLAGGGETQYF.